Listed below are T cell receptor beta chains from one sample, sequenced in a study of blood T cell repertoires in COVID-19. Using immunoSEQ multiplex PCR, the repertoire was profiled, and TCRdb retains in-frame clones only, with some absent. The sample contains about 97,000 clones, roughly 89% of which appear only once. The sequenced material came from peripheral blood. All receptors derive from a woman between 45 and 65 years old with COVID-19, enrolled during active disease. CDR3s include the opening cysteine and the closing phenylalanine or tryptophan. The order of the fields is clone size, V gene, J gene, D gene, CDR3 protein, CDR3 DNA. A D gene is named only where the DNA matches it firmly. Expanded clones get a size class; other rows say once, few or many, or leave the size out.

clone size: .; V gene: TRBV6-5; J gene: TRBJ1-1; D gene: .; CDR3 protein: CAGGGQTNTEAFF; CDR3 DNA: TGTGCCGGGGGGGGGCAGACGAACACTGAAGCTTTCTTT
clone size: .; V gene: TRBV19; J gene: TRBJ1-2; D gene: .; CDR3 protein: CASSIDTGDGYTF; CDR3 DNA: TGTGCCAGTAGTATAGACACAGGCGATGGCTACACCTTC
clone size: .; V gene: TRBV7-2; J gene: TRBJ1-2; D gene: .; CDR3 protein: CASSLDRATYGYTF; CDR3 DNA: TGTGCCAGCAGCTTAGACAGGGCTACCTATGGCTACACCTTC
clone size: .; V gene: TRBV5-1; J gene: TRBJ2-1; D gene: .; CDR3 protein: CASSHGTLTYNEQFF; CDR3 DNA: TGCGCCAGCAGCCATGGGACTCTCACCTACAATGAGCAGTTCTTC
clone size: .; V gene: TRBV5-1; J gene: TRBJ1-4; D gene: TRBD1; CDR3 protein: CASSPGQGREKLFF; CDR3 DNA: TGCGCCAGCAGCCCCGGACAGGGTAGAGAAAAACTGTTTTTT
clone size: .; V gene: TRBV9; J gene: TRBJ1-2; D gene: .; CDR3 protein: CASSVGTENYGYTF; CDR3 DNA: TGTGCCAGCAGCGTAGGAACAGAAAACTATGGCTACACCTTC
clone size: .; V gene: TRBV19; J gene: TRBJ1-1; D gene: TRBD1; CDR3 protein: CASSRAGGGSSTEAFF; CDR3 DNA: TGTGCCAGTAGTAGGGCAGGGGGAGGTAGTAGCACTGAAGCTTTCTTT
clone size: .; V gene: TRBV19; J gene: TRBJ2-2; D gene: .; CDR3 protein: CASSIRGTGELFF; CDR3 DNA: TGTGCCAGTAGTATACGGGGAACCGGGGAGCTGTTTTTT
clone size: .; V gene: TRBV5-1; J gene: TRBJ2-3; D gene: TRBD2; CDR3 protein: CASSFSGGGDTQYF; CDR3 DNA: TGCGCCAGCAGCTTTAGCGGGGGAGGAGATACGCAGTATTTT
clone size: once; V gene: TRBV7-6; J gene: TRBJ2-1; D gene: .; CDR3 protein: CASSPYVVQETYNEQFF; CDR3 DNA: TGTGCCAGCAGCCCCTACGTCGTACAGGAGACCTACAATGAGCAGTTCTTC
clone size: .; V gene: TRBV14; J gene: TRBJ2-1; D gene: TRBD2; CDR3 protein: CASSRRAGSAGNEQFF; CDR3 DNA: TGTGCCAGCAGCCGTAGGGCGGGCTCAGCGGGGAATGAGCAGTTCTTC
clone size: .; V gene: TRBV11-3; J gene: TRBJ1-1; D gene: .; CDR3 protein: CASSLQGRTEAFF; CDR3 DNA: TGTGCCAGCAGCTTACAGGGTCGCACTGAAGCTTTCTTT
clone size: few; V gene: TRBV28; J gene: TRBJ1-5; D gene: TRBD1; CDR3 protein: CASSLRGTGSPLSNQPQHF; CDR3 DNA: TGTGCCAGCAGTTTACGTGGGACAGGGTCCCCCCTTAGCAATCAGCCCCAGCATTTT
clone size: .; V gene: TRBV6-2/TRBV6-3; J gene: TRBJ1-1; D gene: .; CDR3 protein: CASSLISGARFNEAFF; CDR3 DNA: TGTGCCAGCAGTTTAATTTCAGGGGCCCGCTTTAATGAAGCTTTCTTT
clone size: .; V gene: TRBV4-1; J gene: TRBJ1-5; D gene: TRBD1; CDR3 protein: CASSQVTNRGSQPQHF; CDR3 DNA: TGCGCCAGCAGCCAAGTTACGAACAGGGGTAGTCAGCCCCAGCATTTT
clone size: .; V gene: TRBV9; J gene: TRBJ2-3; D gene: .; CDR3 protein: CASSSQGSSTDTQYF; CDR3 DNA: TGTGCCAGCAGCTCCCAGGGCTCTAGCACAGATACGCAGTATTTT
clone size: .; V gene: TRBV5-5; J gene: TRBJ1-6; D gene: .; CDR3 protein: CASSLDGGLSSYNSPLHF; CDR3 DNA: TGTGCCAGCAGCTTGGATGGGGGACTGAGCTCCTATAATTCACCCCTCCACTTT
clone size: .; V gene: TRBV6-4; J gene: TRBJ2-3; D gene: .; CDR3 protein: CASIGEASIWGTDTQYF; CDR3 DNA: TGTGCCAGCATCGGGGAAGCTAGCATATGGGGCACAGATACGCAGTATTTT
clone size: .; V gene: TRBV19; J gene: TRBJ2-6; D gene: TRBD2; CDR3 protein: CASSATSGGTSGANVLTF; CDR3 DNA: TGTGCCAGTAGTGCCACTAGCGGGGGGACTTCTGGGGCCAACGTCCTGACTTTC
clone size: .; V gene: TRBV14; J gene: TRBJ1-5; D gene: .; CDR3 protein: CASSLQGRNQPQHF; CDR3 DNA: TGTGCCAGCAGCCTACAGGGACGGAATCAGCCCCAGCATTTT
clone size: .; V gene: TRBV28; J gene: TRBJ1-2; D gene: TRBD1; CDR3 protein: CASSPTGVGSYGYTF; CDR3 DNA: TGTGCCAGCAGCCCGACAGGGGTCGGGAGCTATGGCTACACCTTC
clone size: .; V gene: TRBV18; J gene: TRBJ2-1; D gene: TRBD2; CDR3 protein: CASSPLGLYHNEQFF; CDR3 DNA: TGTGCCAGCTCACCGTTGGGACTATACCACAATGAGCAGTTCTTC
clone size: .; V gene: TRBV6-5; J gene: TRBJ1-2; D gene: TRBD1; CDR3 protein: CASRTGTGLGYTF; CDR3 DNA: TGTGCCAGCAGGACCGGGACAGGGCTTGGCTACACCTTC
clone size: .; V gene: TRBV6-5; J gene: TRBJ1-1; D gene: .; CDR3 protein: CASSYRGVNTEAFF; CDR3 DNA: TGTGCCAGCAGTTACCGCGGGGTGAACACTGAAGCTTTCTTT
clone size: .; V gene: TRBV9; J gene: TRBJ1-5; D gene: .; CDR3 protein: CASSGGPNQPQHF; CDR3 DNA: TGTGCCAGCAGCGGGGGGCCCAATCAGCCCCAGCATTTT
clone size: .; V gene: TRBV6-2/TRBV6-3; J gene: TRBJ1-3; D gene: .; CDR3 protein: CASSSTASGNTIYF; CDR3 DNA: TGTGCCAGCAGTTCGACAGCCTCTGGAAACACCATATATTTT
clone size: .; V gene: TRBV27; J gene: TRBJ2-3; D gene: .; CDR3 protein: CASSLNPRSDTQYF; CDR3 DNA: TGTGCCAGCAGTTTAAACCCTAGGTCAGATACGCAGTATTTT
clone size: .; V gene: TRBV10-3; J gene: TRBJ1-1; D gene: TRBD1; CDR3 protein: CAIRKTGVDTEAFF; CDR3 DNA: TGTGCCATCAGAAAGACAGGGGTTGACACTGAAGCTTTCTTT
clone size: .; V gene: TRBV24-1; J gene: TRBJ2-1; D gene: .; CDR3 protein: CATSRGYNEQFF; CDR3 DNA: TGTGCCACCAGTCGGGGATACAATGAGCAGTTCTTC
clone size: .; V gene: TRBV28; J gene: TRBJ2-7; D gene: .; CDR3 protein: CASSLVSSYEQYF; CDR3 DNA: TGTGCCAGCAGTTTAGTCAGCTCCTACGAGCAGTACTTC
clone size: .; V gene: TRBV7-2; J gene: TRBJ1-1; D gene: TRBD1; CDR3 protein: CASSSGQGAFNTEAFF; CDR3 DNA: TGTGCCAGCAGTTCTGGACAGGGTGCATTTAACACTGAAGCTTTCTTT
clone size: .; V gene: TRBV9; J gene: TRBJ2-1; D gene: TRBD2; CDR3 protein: CASSVEYGGAGNEQFF; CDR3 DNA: TGTGCCAGCAGCGTAGAATACGGGGGGGCTGGGAATGAGCAGTTCTTC
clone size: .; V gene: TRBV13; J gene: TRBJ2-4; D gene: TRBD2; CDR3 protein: CASSRYLAGGQNIQYF; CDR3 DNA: TGTGCCAGCAGCCGGTACTTAGCGGGGGGGCAAAACATTCAGTACTTC
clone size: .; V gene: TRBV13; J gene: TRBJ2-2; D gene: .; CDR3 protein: CASSPVGRGVSPGELFF; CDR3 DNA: TGTGCCAGCAGCCCGGTAGGGCGGGGAGTAAGCCCCGGGGAGCTGTTTTTT
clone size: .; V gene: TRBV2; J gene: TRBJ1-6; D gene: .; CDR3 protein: CASSLGGETAPLHF; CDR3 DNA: TGTGCCAGCAGCCTAGGGGGAGAGACGGCACCCCTCCACTTT
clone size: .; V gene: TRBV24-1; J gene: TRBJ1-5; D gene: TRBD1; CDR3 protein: CATSGRGQGNQPQHF; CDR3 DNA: TGTGCCACCAGTGGACGGGGACAGGGCAATCAGCCCCAGCATTTT
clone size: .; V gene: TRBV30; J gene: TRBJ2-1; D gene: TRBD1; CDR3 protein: CAWGDSHEQFF; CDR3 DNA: TGTGCCTGGGGGGACAGTCATGAGCAGTTCTTC